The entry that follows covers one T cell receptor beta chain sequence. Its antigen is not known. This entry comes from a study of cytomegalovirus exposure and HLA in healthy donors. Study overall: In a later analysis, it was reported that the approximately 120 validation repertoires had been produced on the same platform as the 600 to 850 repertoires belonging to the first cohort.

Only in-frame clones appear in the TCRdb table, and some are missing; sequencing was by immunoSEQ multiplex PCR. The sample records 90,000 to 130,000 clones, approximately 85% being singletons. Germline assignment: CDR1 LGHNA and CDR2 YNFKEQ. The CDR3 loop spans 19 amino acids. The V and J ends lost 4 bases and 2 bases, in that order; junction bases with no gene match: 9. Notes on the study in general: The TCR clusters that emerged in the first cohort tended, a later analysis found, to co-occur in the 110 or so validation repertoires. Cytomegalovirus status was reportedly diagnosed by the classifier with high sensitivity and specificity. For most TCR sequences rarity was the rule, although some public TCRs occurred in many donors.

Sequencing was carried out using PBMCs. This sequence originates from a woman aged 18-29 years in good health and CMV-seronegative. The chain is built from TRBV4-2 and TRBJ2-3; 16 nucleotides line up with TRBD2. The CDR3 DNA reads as TGTGCCAGCAGCCGAGAGGGACTAGCGGGGGGGACTTACACAGATACGCAGTATTTT. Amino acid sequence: CASSREGLAGGTYTDTQYF.